A selection of T cell receptor beta chains follows, all from one sample in a study of response to subunit inactivated influenza vaccine. Each CDR3 protein gets one entry after TCRdb re-called the RT-PCR reads with MiXCR. The repertoire has hundreds of thousands of distinct CDR3 sequences, roughly an eighth of them found once; the top ten carry more than 7%. The source material was non-naive T cells sorted from PBMCs, sampled 14 days before vaccination. The receptor source for this set is a man aged 50-59 years who received an inactivated influenza vaccine. The CDR3 runs from the conserved cysteine through the conserved F or W. The D gene is left open where the match is weak. Size is omitted from some rows. Given values are once, few, many or a class for expanded clones.

length	V	J	D	size	DNA	CDR3
15	TRBV20-1	TRBJ2-3	TRBD2	-	TGCAGTGCTAGACGGACTAGCGGGAGGACAGATACGCAGTATTTT	CSARRTSGRTDTQYF
13	TRBV29-1	TRBJ2-5	TRBD2	many	TGCAGCGTTGAGCGGGGGGGCTCTGAGACCCAGTACTTC	CSVERGGSETQYF
13	TRBV6-1	TRBJ1-1	-	few	TGTGCCAGCAGGGAGCGGATGAACACTGAAGCTTTCTTT	CASRERMNTEAFF
15	TRBV4-2	TRBJ2-5	TRBD2	-	TGTGCCAGCAGCCATCCCAGCGGGGGGGAGGAGACCCAGTACTTC	CASSHPSGGEETQYF
15	TRBV7-6	TRBJ2-6	-	-	TGTGCCAGCAGCTTAAATCCCTCCGGGGCCAACGTCCTGACTTTC	CASSLNPSGANVLTF
14	TRBV2	TRBJ1-5	-	few	TGTGCCAGCAGTGATGGATCAGGCAATCAGCCCCAGCATTTT	CASSDGSGNQPQHF
15	TRBV11-2	TRBJ2-1	-	many	TGTGCCAGCAGCTGGGGGCCAGACTCCTACAATGAGCAGTTCTTC	CASSWGPDSYNEQFF
14	TRBV7-2	TRBJ2-7	-	many	TGTGCCAGCAGCTTGCCTCGTCAGACCTACGAGCAGTACTTC	CASSLPRQTYEQYF
13	TRBV11-3	TRBJ2-1	-	-	TGTGCCAGCAGCGTTTCGGATTCTAATGAGCAGTTCTTC	CASSVSDSNEQFF
19	TRBV6-4	TRBJ2-4	-	-	TGTGCCAGCAGTGACCCCACAGGGGGGGAATTTACAAGCAAAAACATTCAGTACTTC	CASSDPTGGEFTSKNIQYF
15	TRBV30	TRBJ1-2	TRBD1	few	TGTGCCTGGGTCCGGGACAGGGCCTCTAACTATGGCTACACCTTC	CAWVRDRASNYGYTF
14	TRBV20-1	TRBJ2-2	-	once	TGCAGTGCTAGACCTCCTCTAGGGGCCGGGGAGCTGTTTTTT	CSARPPLGAGELFF
15	TRBV11-2	TRBJ1-4	-	few	TGTGCCAGCGGGTCTACAACAGGGATGAATGAAAAACTGTTTTTT	CASGSTTGMNEKLFF
14	TRBV29-1	TRBJ2-7	TRBD1	many	TGCAGCGTTGAAGTCAAGGGACAGGACTACGAGCAGTACTTC	CSVEVKGQDYEQYF
17	TRBV20-1	TRBJ1-5	TRBD1	once	TGCAGTGCTGGACAGGGGGCGCGAGGCAGGGGCAATCAGCCCCAGCATTTT	CSAGQGARGRGNQPQHF
15	TRBV7-9	TRBJ2-1	TRBD2	many	TGTGCCAGCAGCGACAGGACTAGCGGGGACAATGAGCAGTTCTTC	CASSDRTSGDNEQFF
13	TRBV20-1	TRBJ2-7	-	once	TGCAGTGCTAGAGGCCGGGGGCGGCACGAGCAGTACTTC	CSARGRGRHEQYF
12	TRBV2	TRBJ1-1	-	many	TGTGCCGGGGGAAACATGAACACTGAAGCTTTCTTT	CAGGNMNTEAFF
12	TRBV6-1	TRBJ2-1	-	-	TGTGCCAGCAGTGAAAGCAGGACCGGGCAGTTCTTC	CASSESRTGQFF
14	TRBV4-3	TRBJ2-4	-	few	TGCGCCAGCAGCCAAGATATTCAGAGCAACATTCAGTACTTC	CASSQDIQSNIQYF
14	TRBV21-1	TRBJ2-1	-	-	TGTGCCACCAATCGGACTAGCGGCTGCAATGAGCAGTTCTTC	CATNRTSGCNEQFF
14	TRBV18	TRBJ2-1	-	few	TGTGCCAGCTCACCGCCCCACAGCTACAATGAGCAGTTCTTC	CASSPPHSYNEQFF
14	TRBV29-1	TRBJ2-7	-	-	TGCAGCGTTCTACCGGCGGGATCGTTCTACGAGCAGTACTTC	CSVLPAGSFYEQYF
14	TRBV7-2	TRBJ2-3	-	-	TGTGCCAGCAGGAAGGCGGGAGGACAGGGTACGCAGTATTTT	CASRKAGGQGTQYF
14	TRBV20-1	TRBJ1-1	TRBD1	few	TGCAGTGCTAGTGGGCAGGGGGCAGGCACTGAAGCTTTCTTT	CSASGQGAGTEAFF
15	TRBV10-2	TRBJ2-2	TRBD2	-	TGCGCCAGCAGTGAAACTAGCGGGGGTACCGGGGAGCTGTTTTTT	CASSETSGGTGELFF
16	TRBV4-2	TRBJ2-2	TRBD2	-	TGTGCCAGCAGCCAAGGGACTAGCGCCCACACCGGGGAGCTGGTTTTT	CASSQGTSAHTGELVF
14	TRBV7-3	TRBJ2-2	-	-	TGTGCCAGCAGCTCCTCACGAGACTCCGGGGAGCTGTTTTTT	CASSSSRDSGELFF
15	TRBV28	TRBJ2-1	TRBD2	-	TGTGCCAGCAGACCCGTTGGAGCGGGAGAGGGGGAGACGTTCTTC	CASRPVGAGEGETFF
12	TRBV30	TRBJ2-7	TRBD2	few	TGTGCCTGGAGTGCAGAAGGACTAGCTTTGTACTTC	CAWSAEGLALYF
17	TRBV5-1	TRBJ2-1	TRBD2	many	TGCGCCAGCAGCACCTTTACTAGCGGGAGGGCCTTGAATGAGCAGTTCTTC	CASSTFTSGRALNEQFF
15	TRBV7-2	TRBJ2-3	-	-	TGTGCCAGCAGCTTACCGGGCTCTCTTTCAGATACGCAGTATTTT	CASSLPGSLSDTQYF
12	TRBV20-1	TRBJ1-5	-	few	TGCAGTGCCCAGACTGTGAATCAGCCCCAGCATTTT	CSAQTVNQPQHF
13	TRBV20-1	TRBJ2-7	-	few	TGCAGTGCTACCCGGACAGAGAATCTCGAGCAGTACTTC	CSATRTENLEQYF
16	TRBV5-1	TRBJ1-1	-	few	TGCGCCAGCCGACAGACAACACCTTCCATAAACACTGAAGCTTTCTTT	CASRQTTPSINTEAFF
13	TRBV29-1	TRBJ2-1	TRBD2	few	TGCAGCGCACTAGCGGAGAACTACAATGAGCAGTTCTTC	CSALAENYNEQFF
11	TRBV6-5	TRBJ2-3	-	-	TGTGCCAGCAGATTAGTAGATACGCAGTATTTT	CASRLVDTQYF
14	TRBV7-2	TRBJ1-6	-	-	TGTGCCAGCGCCTTGCCCGGGGCAAGTTCACCCCTCCACTTT	CASALPGASSPLHF